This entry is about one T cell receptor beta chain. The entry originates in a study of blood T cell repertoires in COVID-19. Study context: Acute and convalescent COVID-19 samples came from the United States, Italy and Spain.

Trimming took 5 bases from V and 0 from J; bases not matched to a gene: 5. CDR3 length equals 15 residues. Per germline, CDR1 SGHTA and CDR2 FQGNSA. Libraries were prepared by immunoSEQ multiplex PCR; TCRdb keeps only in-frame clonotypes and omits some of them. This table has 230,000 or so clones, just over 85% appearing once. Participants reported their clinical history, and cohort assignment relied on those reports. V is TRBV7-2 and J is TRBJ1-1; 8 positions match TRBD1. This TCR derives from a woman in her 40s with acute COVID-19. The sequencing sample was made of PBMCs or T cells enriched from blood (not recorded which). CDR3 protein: CASSPGQAMNTEAFF. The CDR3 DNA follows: TGTGCCAGCAGCCCGGGACAGGCTATGAACACTGAAGCTTTCTTT.